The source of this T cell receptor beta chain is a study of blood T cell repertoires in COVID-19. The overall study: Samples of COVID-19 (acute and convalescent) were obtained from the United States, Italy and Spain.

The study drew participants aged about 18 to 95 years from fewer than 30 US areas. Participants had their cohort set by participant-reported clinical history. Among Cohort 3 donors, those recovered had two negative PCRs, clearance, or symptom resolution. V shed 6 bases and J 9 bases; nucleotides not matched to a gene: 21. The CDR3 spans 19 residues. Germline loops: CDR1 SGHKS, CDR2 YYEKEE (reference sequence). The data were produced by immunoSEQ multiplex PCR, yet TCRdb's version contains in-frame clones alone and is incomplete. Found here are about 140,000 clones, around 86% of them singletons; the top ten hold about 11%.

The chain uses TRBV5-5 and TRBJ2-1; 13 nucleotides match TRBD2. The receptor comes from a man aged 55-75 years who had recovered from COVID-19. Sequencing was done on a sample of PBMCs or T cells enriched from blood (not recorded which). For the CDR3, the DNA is TGTGCCAGCACCCAATCCGTCCGTACTCCGGGACTAGCGGGAAGTGAGCAGTTCTTC. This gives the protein CASTQSVRTPGLAGSEQFF.